This is a list of T cell receptor beta chains from one sample in a study of PD-L1 blockade in urothelial cancer. Assay: immunoSEQ multiplex PCR; the TCRdb copy retains only in-frame clones and omits some. The sample shows 40,000 to 45,000 clones, 75% to 95% of them seen only once. The sample was PBMCs, taken around atezolizumab (anti-PD-L1) treatment. Receptors were obtained from a man between 65 and 80 years old with urothelial cancer. CDR3s include the opening cysteine and the closing phenylalanine or tryptophan. A D gene is named only where the DNA matches it firmly. Size tells how often a clone was seen (once, few, many) or the class of an expanded clone, and some rows leave it out.

TRBV10-2	TRBD2	.	TRBJ2-3	CASSDEREGTDTQYF	TGCGCCAGCAGTGATGAGCGGGAGGGGACAGATACGCAGTATTTT
TRBV18	TRBD1	.	TRBJ1-3	CASSPLAPGGPSSGNTIYF	TGTGCCAGCTCACCACTGGCCCCAGGGGGCCCTTCCTCTGGAAACACCATATATTTT
TRBV18	TRBD2	.	TRBJ2-3	CASSLAGDTQYF	TGTGCCAGCTCTCTAGCGGGAGATACGCAGTATTTT
TRBV2	TRBD2	once	TRBJ2-5	CASSTIGGGQETQYF	TGTGCCAGCAGTACGATCGGGGGAGGGCAAGAGACCCAGTACTTC
TRBV7-9	.	.	TRBJ2-3	CASSRHGVFGTDTQYF	TGTGCCAGCAGCCGACACGGGGTCTTTGGCACAGATACGCAGTATTTT
TRBV7-8	.	.	TRBJ2-3	CAHRQWERATDTQYF	TGTGCCCACCGTCAGTGGGAGAGGGCTACAGATACGCAGTATTTT
TRBV5-1	.	.	TRBJ2-7	CASSLGTYEQYF	TGCGCCAGCAGCTTGGGGACTTACGAGCAGTACTTC
TRBV18	.	.	TRBJ2-1	CASSPRDSAGEQFF	TGTGCCAGCTCACCCCGGGACTCTGCGGGGGAGCAGTTCTTC
TRBV5-1	TRBD2	.	TRBJ2-1	CASSLDSGGLAGVSFYEQFF	TGCGCCAGCAGCTTGGATTCTGGGGGACTAGCGGGAGTCAGTTTCTATGAGCAGTTCTTC
TRBV7-2	.	once	TRBJ1-1	CASSKRQPNTEAFF	TGTGCCAGCAGCAAACGACAGCCGAACACTGAAGCTTTCTTT
TRBV6-5	TRBD1	once	TRBJ2-7	CASSYRQGASYEQYF	TGTGCCAGCAGTTACCGACAGGGAGCCTCCTACGAGCAGTACTTC
TRBV2	.	.	TRBJ1-2	CASRLGTSEINYGYTF	TGTGCCAGCAGGCTCGGGACATCGGAGATTAACTATGGCTACACCTTC
TRBV7-8	TRBD2	.	TRBJ2-1	CASSSRTSGGANNEQFF	TGTGCCAGCAGCTCCCGGACTAGCGGGGGGGCTAACAATGAGCAGTTCTTC
TRBV7-7	.	once	TRBJ2-1	CASSIGEYNEQFF	TGTGCCAGCAGCATCGGGGAGTACAATGAGCAGTTCTTC
TRBV7-3	TRBD1	.	TRBJ2-3	CASSKTGGFTDTQYF	TGTGCCAGCAGTAAAACAGGGGGCTTCACAGATACGCAGTATTTT
TRBV7-9	.	few	TRBJ1-5	CASSLAGSQPQHF	TGTGCCAGCAGCTTAGCAGGGAGTCAGCCCCAGCATTTT
TRBV2	TRBD2	.	TRBJ2-7	CASSGASGAYEQYF	TGTGCCAGCAGTGGGGCTAGCGGGGCCTACGAGCAGTACTTC
TRBV27	.	once	TRBJ2-3	CASSIRSGITDTQYF	TGTGCCAGCAGCATAAGATCAGGAATCACAGATACGCAGTATTTT
TRBV5-1	TRBD2	.	TRBJ2-7	CASSPSEGIAGEQYF	TGCGCCAGCAGTCCCTCCGAAGGAATAGCGGGTGAGCAGTACTTC
TRBV7-9	.	.	TRBJ2-1	CASSFWQNNEQFF	TGTGCCAGCAGCTTTTGGCAGAACAATGAGCAGTTCTTC
TRBV6-5	TRBD1	.	TRBJ2-7	CASTIGTGSSYEQYF	TGTGCCAGCACCATTGGGACAGGGTCATCCTACGAGCAGTACTTC
TRBV13	TRBD1	.	TRBJ1-5	CASSLGQGVQQPQHF	TGTGCCAGCAGCTTAGGACAGGGGGTTCAACAGCCCCAGCATTTT
TRBV6-5	.	.	TRBJ2-3	CASSYPSSVGADTQYF	TGTGCCAGCAGTTACCCGTCTTCAGTGGGAGCAGATACGCAGTATTTT
TRBV13	.	.	TRBJ1-4	CASSLRGFGTNEKLFF	TGTGCCAGCAGCTTAAGGGGGTTTGGGACTAATGAAAAACTGTTTTTT
TRBV27	.	.	TRBJ2-2	CASSLSGREPGELFF	TGTGCCAGCAGTTTATCGGGCCGAGAGCCCGGGGAGCTGTTTTTT
TRBV25-1	.	.	TRBJ1-1	CASSEMRLGGEAFF	TGTGCCAGCAGTGAAATGAGGTTAGGGGGTGAAGCTTTCTTT
TRBV27	TRBD2	.	TRBJ2-1	CASSFSGRQFF	TGTGCCAGCAGTTTCAGCGGGAGGCAGTTCTTC
TRBV7-9	TRBD1	.	TRBJ2-7	CASSSGGLGEQYF	TGTGCCAGCAGCTCAGGGGGTCTAGGCGAGCAGTACTTC
TRBV5-1	TRBD1	.	TRBJ1-2	CASSGGQGLGDGYTF	TGCGCCAGCAGCGGCGGACAGGGGCTCGGTGATGGCTACACCTTC
TRBV27	.	.	TRBJ1-2	CASSRGQTRTGYTF	TGTGCCAGCAGCCGAGGACAGACCCGAACTGGCTACACCTTC
TRBV7-3	TRBD2	.	TRBJ2-1	CASSLMPSGSGNEQFF	TGTGCCAGCAGCTTAATGCCTAGCGGGAGTGGCAATGAGCAGTTCTTC
TRBV5-1	.	.	TRBJ2-5	CASSSGQPQETQYF	TGCGCCAGCAGCTCCGGACAGCCCCAAGAGACCCAGTACTTC
TRBV7-2	TRBD1	once	TRBJ2-7	CASSLQGAIGYEQYF	TGTGCCAGCAGCTTACAGGGGGCGATTGGGTACGAGCAGTACTTC
TRBV6-1	TRBD1	.	TRBJ1-1	CASSEIQGRRAEAFF	TGTGCCAGCAGTGAGATACAGGGGAGACGGGCTGAAGCTTTCTTT
TRBV7-2	TRBD1	.	TRBJ1-3	CASSLGDRVGNTIYF	TGTGCCAGCAGCTTAGGGGACAGGGTGGGAAACACCATATATTTT
TRBV30	TRBD2	.	TRBJ2-1	CAWSYRRASGRANEQFF	TGTGCCTGGAGCTACCGGCGGGCTAGCGGGAGGGCCAATGAGCAGTTCTTC
TRBV30	TRBD2	.	TRBJ2-5	CAWSGSGGQETQYF	TGTGCCTGGAGTGGTAGCGGGGGACAAGAGACCCAGTACTTC
TRBV18	.	.	TRBJ1-3	CASSPIDSAGNTIYF	TGTGCCAGCTCACCAATAGACAGTGCTGGAAACACCATATATTTT
TRBV6-5	TRBD1	.	TRBJ1-5	CASSTGDTQPQHF	TGTGCCAGCAGTACAGGGGACACTCAGCCCCAGCATTTT
TRBV7-7	TRBD1	.	TRBJ2-2	CASSSSPGQGAVGELFF	TGTGCCAGCAGCTCTAGTCCGGGACAGGGGGCTGTCGGGGAGCTGTTTTTT
TRBV30	TRBD2	.	TRBJ2-7	CAWRKRSAGGSYEQYF	TGTGCCTGGAGAAAGAGGTCAGCGGGAGGCTCCTACGAGCAGTACTTC
TRBV11-2	TRBD1	.	TRBJ2-1	CASSSPGQSYNEQFF	TGTGCCAGCAGCTCGCCGGGACAGTCCTACAATGAGCAGTTCTTC
TRBV5-4	TRBD1	once	TRBJ2-7	CASSLQGNYEQYF	TGTGCCAGCAGCTTACAGGGGAACTACGAGCAGTACTTC
TRBV5-1	.	few	TRBJ2-2	CASGTEGATGELFF	TGCGCCAGCGGGACGGAGGGGGCCACCGGGGAGCTGTTTTTT
TRBV19	.	.	TRBJ2-1	CASTPVGGNEQFF	TGTGCCAGTACCCCGGTGGGGGGCAATGAGCAGTTCTTC
TRBV6-1	TRBD1	once	TRBJ1-1	CASSEGQGLEAFF	TGTGCCAGCAGTGAGGGACAGGGGCTTGAAGCTTTCTTT
TRBV14	TRBD1	.	TRBJ2-2	CASSQDRLGAGELFF	TGTGCCAGCAGCCAGGACAGGCTCGGCGCCGGGGAGCTGTTTTTT
TRBV30	.	.	TRBJ2-1	CAWSTSPGSNEQFF	TGTGCCTGGTCCACTAGTCCCGGTTCCAATGAGCAGTTCTTC
TRBV4-2	.	few	TRBJ2-3	CASSNGGPTDTQYF	TGTGCCAGCAGCAATGGAGGGCCCACAGATACGCAGTATTTT
TRBV19	TRBD1	once	TRBJ2-5	CASSRIRGQGDGTQYF	TGTGCCAGTAGTAGGATTAGGGGACAGGGAGACGGGACCCAGTACTTC
TRBV5-1	.	.	TRBJ2-7	CASSFNAENEQYF	TGCGCCAGCAGCTTTAACGCGGAGAACGAGCAGTACTTC
TRBV6-1	.	.	TRBJ2-2	CASSEYGGKPVFANTGELFF	TGTGCCAGCAGTGAATATGGCGGGAAACCGGTGTTCGCGAACACCGGGGAGCTGTTTTTT
TRBV10-3	.	.	TRBJ2-3	CAISTVTGDTQYF	TGTGCCATCAGTACCGTAACAGGAGATACGCAGTATTTT
TRBV28	TRBD2	.	TRBJ2-7	CASRTLAGGDEQYF	TGTGCCAGCAGAACTCTGGCGGGAGGGGACGAGCAGTACTTC
TRBV6-5	TRBD1	.	TRBJ1-4	CASSYGSGGNEKLFF	TGTGCCAGCAGTTACGGGTCAGGGGGGAATGAAAAACTGTTTTTT
TRBV19	.	.	TRBJ1-1	CASSRVMNTEAFF	TGTGCCAGTAGTCGGGTCATGAACACTGAAGCTTTCTTT
TRBV6-1	TRBD2	.	TRBJ2-1	CASSGLAGEQQFF	TGTGCCAGCAGTGGACTAGCGGGAGAGCAGCAGTTCTTC
TRBV6-6	.	once	TRBJ2-3	CASSYVENADTQYF	TGTGCCAGCAGTTACGTTGAGAACGCAGATACGCAGTATTTT
TRBV9	TRBD1	.	TRBJ1-1	CASSAGQVNTEAFF	TGTGCCAGCAGCGCGGGACAGGTGAACACTGAAGCTTTCTTT